This T cell receptor beta chain originates from a study of cytomegalovirus exposure and HLA in healthy donors. Study-level findings and limits: Later analysis identified 17,000 or so TCR beta sequences associated with HLA alleles, using a false discovery rate threshold of 0.05. When presence/absence was analysed, sequencing depth was taken to be roughly uniform across donors. Researchers reported in a later analysis that a missense DCLRE1C variant was tied to TCR beta V- and J-gene trimming. The authors reported that TCR beta sequences could predict HLA-A and HLA-B alleles. These predictions were accurate for most subjects in the first cohort.

This clone has just one count. Its antigen is not identified. The PCR employed 60 Vbeta primers together with 13 Jbeta primers. Assay used: immunoSEQ multiplex PCR; TCRdb lists only in-frame clones, some missing. The table has about 83,000 clones, under 80% seen once. The CDR3 consists of 13 residues. CDR1 and CDR2 (germline): MNHNS, SASEGT. The V end lost 5 bases, the J end lost 3 bases, and 10 bases lay between the germline ends. This receptor was obtained from a man in his sixties in good health and CMV-seronegative. The chain has TRBV6-1 and TRBJ2-5; D is possibly TRBD1 (5 bases). The sample comprised PBMCs. CDR3: CASSRQTEETQYF. CDR3 nucleotide sequence: TGTGCCAGCAGTAGACAGACAGAAGAGACCCAGTACTTC.